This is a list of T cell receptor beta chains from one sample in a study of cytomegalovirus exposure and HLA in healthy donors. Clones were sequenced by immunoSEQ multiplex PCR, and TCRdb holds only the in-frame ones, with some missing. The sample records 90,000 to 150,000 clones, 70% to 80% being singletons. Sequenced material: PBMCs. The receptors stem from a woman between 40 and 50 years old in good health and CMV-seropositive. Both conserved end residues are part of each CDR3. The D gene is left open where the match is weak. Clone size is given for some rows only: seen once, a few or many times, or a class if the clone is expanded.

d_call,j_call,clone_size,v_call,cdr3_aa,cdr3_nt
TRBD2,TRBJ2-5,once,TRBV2,CASRAGGVKTQYF,TGTGCCAGCAGGGCGGGGGGGGTGAAGACCCAGTACTTC
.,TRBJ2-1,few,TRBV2,CASGRSNEQFF,TGTGCCAGCGGGAGGAGCAATGAGCAGTTCTTC
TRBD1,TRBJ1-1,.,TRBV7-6,CASSGQGTNTEAFF,TGTGCCAGCAGCGGACAGGGGACGAACACTGAAGCTTTCTTT
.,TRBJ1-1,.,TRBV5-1,CASSSDTGGTEAFF,TGCGCCAGCAGCTCAGACACGGGGGGGACTGAAGCTTTCTTT
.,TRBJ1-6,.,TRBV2,CASSEASGANSPLHF,TGTGCCAGCAGTGAAGCAAGCGGGGCGAATTCACCCCTCCACTTT
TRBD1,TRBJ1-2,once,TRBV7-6,CASSLAHRGTDGYTF,TGTGCCAGCAGCTTAGCCCACAGGGGAACGGATGGCTACACCTTC
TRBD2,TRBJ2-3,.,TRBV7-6,CASSLASGLASDTQYF,TGTGCCAGCAGCTTAGCTTCGGGACTAGCCTCCGATACGCAGTATTTT
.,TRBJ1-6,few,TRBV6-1,CASSEFAPLHF,TGTGCCAGCAGTGAATTCGCACCCCTCCACTTT
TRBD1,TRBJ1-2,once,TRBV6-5,CASSRTGEGYTF,TGTGCCAGCAGCCGGACAGGGGAGGGCTACACCTTC
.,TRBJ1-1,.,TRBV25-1,CASSVAGGREAFF,TGTGCCAGCAGTGTGGCAGGTGGTCGGGAAGCTTTCTTT
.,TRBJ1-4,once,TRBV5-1,CASSLNQGSEKLFF,TGCGCCAGCAGCTTGAATCAGGGAAGTGAAAAACTGTTTTTT
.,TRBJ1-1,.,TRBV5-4,CASSLRGLETEAFF,TGTGCCAGCAGCCTGCGCGGGTTGGAGACTGAAGCTTTCTTT
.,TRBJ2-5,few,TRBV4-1,CASSLQGFQETQYF,TGCGCCAGCAGCCTCCAGGGGTTTCAAGAGACCCAGTACTTC
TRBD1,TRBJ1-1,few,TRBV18,CASSPPNRGDTEAFF,TGTGCCAGCTCACCACCGAACAGGGGTGACACTGAAGCTTTCTTT
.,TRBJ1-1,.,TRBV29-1,CSVAVNTEAFF,TGCAGCGTTGCTGTGAACACTGAAGCTTTCTTT
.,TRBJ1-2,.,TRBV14,CASSQSGGRVGYTF,TGTGCCAGCAGCCAAAGCGGGGGGAGGGTTGGCTACACCTTC
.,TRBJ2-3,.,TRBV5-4,CASRLQSRLDGAETQYF,TGTGCCAGCAGGCTGCAAAGTCGGCTAGATGGAGCAGAGACGCAGTATTTT
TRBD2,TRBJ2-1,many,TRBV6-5,CASSYIAGEEQFF,TGTGCCAGCAGTTACATAGCGGGGGAGGAGCAGTTCTTC
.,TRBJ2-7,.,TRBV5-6,CASSLETKQYF,TGTGCCAGCAGCCTCGAAACTAAGCAGTACTTC
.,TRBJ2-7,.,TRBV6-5,CASRLQDANYEQYF,TGTGCCAGCAGACTACAGGATGCAAACTACGAGCAGTACTTC
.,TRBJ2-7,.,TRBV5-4,CASSFAPGEQYF,TGTGCCAGCAGCTTTGCGCCGGGGGAGCAGTACTTC
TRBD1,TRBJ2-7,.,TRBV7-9,CASSSPDRYEQYF,TGTGCCAGCAGCTCCCCGGACAGGTACGAGCAGTACTTC
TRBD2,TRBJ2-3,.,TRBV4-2,CASSPTTSGAHFTDTQYF,TGTGCCAGCAGCCCGACGACTAGCGGGGCTCACTTCACAGATACGCAGTATTTT